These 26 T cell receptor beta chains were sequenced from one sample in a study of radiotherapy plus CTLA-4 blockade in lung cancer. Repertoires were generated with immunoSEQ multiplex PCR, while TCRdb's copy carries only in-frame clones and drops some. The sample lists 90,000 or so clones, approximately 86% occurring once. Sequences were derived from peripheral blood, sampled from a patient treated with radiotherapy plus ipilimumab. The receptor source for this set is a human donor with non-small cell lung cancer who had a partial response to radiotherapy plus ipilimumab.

This chain's CDR3 is CATSRDLLGGPQPQHF. As DNA, the CDR3 is TGTGCCACCAGCAGAGATCTATTGGGGGGTCCTCAGCCCCAGCATTTT. The gene calls are TRBV15 and TRBJ1-5; D perhaps matches TRBD1 (5 bases). V lost 0 bases to trimming and J lost 6 bases, with 15 bases between them. CDR1 LNHNV and CDR2 YYDKDF come from the germline V gene (reference sequence). The CDR3 sequence is 16 residues long.

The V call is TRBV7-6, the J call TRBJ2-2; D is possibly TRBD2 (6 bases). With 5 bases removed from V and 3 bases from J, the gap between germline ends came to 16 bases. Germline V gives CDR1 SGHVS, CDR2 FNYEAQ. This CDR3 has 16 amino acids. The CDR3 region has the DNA TGTGCCAGCAGCCAAGCCGGGAGCTACTACACCGGGGAGCTGTTTTTT. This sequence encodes CASSQAGSYYTGELFF. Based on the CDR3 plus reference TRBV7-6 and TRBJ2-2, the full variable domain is GAGVSQSPRYKVTKRGQDVALRCDPISGHVSLYWYRQALGQGPEFLTYFNYEAQQDKSGLPNDRFSAERPEGSISTLTIQRTEQRDSAMYRCASSQAGSYYTGELFFGEGSRLTVL.

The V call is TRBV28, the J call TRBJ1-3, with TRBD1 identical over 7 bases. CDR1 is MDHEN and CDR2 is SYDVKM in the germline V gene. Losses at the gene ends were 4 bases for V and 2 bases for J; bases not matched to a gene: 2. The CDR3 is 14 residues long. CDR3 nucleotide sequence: TGTGCCAGCAGTTATAGGGGGCCTGGAAACACCATATATTTT. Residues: CASSYRGPGNTIYF.

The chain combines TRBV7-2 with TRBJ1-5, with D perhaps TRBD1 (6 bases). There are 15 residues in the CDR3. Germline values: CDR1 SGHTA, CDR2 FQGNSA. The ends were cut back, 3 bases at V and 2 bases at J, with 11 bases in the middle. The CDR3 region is CASSFQGRGNQPQHF. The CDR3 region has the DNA TGTGCCAGCAGCTTTCAGGGGAGAGGCAATCAGCCCCAGCATTTT. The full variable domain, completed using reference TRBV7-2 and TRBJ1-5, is GAGVSQSPSNKVTEKGKDVELRCDPISGHTALYWYRQSLGQGLEFLIYFQGNSAPDKSGLPSDRFSAERTGGSVSTLTIQRTQQEDSAVYLCASSFQGRGNQPQHFGDGTRLSIL.

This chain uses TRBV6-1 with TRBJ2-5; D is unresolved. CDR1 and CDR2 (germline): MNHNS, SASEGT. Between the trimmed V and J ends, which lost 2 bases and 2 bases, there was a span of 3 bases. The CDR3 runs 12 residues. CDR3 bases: TGTGCCAGCAGTGAACAGCAAGAGACCCAGTACTTC. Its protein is CASSEQQETQYF.

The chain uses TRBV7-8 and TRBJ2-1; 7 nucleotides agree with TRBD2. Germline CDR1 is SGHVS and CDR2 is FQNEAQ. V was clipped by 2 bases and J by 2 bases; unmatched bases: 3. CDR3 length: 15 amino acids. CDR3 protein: CASSLIGTTYNEQFF. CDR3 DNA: TGTGCCAGCAGCTTAATCGGGACTACCTACAATGAGCAGTTCTTC. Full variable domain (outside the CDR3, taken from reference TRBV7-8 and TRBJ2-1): GAGVSQSPRYKVAKRGQDVALRCDPISGHVSLFWYQQALGQGPEFLTYFQNEAQLDKSGLPSDRFFAERPEGSVSTLKIQRTQQEDSAVYLCASSLIGTTYNEQFFGPGTRLTVL.

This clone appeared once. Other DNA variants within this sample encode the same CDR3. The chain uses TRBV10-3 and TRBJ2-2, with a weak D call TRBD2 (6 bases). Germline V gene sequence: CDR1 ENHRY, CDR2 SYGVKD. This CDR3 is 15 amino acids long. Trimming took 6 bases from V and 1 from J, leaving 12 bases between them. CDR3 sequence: CAIRGTEQNTGELFF. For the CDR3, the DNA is TGTGCCATCAGAGGGACTGAACAGAACACCGGGGAGCTGTTTTTT.

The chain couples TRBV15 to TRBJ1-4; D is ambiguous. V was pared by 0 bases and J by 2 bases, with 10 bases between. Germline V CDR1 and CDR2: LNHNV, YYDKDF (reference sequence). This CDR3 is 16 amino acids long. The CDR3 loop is CATSREVQLTNEKLFF. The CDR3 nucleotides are TGTGCCACCAGCAGAGAGGTACAGCTCACTAATGAAAAACTGTTTTTT.

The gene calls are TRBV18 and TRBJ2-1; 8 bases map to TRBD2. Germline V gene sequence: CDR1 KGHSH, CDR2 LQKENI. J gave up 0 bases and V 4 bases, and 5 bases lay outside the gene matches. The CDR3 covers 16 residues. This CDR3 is CASSLPGRVSYNEQFF. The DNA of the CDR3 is TGTGCCAGCTCACTTCCCGGGAGGGTCTCCTACAATGAGCAGTTCTTC.

The CDR3 DNA is TGTGCCAGTTTTGGGGACCGGGACAGCTATAGCAATCAGCCCCAGCATTTT. Its protein is CASFGDRDSYSNQPQHF. This chain links TRBV19 with TRBJ1-5; 7 nucleotides match TRBD1. The germline gives CDR1 LNHDA, CDR2 SQIVND (reference sequence). The CDR3 consists of 17 residues. V dropped 8 bases and J dropped 0; count of bases not matched to a gene: 13. Using reference TRBV19 and TRBJ1-5 for the parts outside the CDR3, the full variable domain is DGGITQSPKYLFRKEGQNVTLSCEQNLNHDAMYWYRQDPGQGLRLIYYSQIVNDFQKGDIAEGYSVSREKKESFPLTVTSAQKNPTAFYLCASFGDRDSYSNQPQHFGDGTRLSIL.

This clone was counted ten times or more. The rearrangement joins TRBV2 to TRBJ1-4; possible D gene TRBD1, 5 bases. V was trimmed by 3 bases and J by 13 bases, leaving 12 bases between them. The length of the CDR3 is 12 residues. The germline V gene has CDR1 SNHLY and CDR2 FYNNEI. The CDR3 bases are TGTGCCAGCAGTGACGACGGGGGGGGACTGTTTTTT. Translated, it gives CASSDDGGGLFF.

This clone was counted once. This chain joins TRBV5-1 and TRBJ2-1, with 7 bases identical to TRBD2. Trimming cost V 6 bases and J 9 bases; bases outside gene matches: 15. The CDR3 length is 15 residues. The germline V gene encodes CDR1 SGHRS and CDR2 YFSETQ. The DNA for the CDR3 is TGCGCCAGCACCCCTCTTGCGGGAGACAGAAGTGAGCAGTTCTTC. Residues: CASTPLAGDRSEQFF.

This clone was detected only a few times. The CDR3 spells CASSFGTSGRRVGYEQYF. The CDR3 nucleotides are TGTGCCAGCAGCTTCGGGACTAGCGGGAGACGGGTCGGGTACGAGCAGTACTTC. The chain links TRBV7-2 to TRBJ2-7, with 14 bases fitting TRBD2. The CDR3 length is 18 residues. Germline values: CDR1 SGHTA, CDR2 FQGNSA. V was clipped by 3 bases and J by 4 bases; unmatched bases: 11.

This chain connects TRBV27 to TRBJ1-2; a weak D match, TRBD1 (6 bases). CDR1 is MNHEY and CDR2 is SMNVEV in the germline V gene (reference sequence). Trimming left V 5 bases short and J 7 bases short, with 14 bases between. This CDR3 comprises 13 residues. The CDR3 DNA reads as TGTGCCAGCAGTCCGGGGGGGGCGGGTGGCTACACCTTC. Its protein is CASSPGGAGGYTF.

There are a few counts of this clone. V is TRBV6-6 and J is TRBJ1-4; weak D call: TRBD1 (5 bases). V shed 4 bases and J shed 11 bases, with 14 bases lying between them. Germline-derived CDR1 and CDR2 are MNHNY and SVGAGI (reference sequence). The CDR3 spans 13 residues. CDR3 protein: CASSSGRGDKLFF. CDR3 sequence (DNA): TGTGCCAGCAGTTCCGGACGGGGGGACAAACTGTTTTTT.

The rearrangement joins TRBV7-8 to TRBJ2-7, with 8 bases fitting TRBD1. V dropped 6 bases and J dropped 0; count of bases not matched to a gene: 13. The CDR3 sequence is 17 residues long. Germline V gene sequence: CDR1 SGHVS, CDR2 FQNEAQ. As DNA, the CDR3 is TGTGCCAGCAGAAGGGGAACAGGGGGTCCCTTCTCCTACGAGCAGTACTTC. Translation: CASRRGTGGPFSYEQYF.

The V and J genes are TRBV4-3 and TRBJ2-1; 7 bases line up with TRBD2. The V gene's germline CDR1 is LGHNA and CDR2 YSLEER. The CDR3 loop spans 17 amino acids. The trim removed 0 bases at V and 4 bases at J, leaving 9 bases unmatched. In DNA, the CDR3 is TGCGCCAGCAGCCAAGATCGCGGGGGTGGATATTACAATGAGCAGTTCTTC. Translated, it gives CASSQDRGGGYYNEQFF.

In DNA form, the CDR3 reads TGCAGCGTTGAAATGGGGCCGGGCGAGCAGTACGTC. Translated, it gives CSVEMGPGEQYV. The rearrangement uses TRBV29-1 and TRBJ2-7, with TRBD1 as a possible D gene (5 bases). The V gene's germline CDR1 is SQVTM and CDR2 ANQGSEA. V was trimmed by 2 bases and J by 6 bases, leaving 11 bases between them. The CDR3 is made up of 12 amino acids.

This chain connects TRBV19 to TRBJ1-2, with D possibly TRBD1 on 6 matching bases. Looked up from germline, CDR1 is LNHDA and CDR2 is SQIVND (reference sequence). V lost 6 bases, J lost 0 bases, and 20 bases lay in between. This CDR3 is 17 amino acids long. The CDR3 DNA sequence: TGTGCCAGTAGGGTTAATGGACAGCGAACCGCTAACTATGGCTACACCTTC. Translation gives CASRVNGQRTANYGYTF.

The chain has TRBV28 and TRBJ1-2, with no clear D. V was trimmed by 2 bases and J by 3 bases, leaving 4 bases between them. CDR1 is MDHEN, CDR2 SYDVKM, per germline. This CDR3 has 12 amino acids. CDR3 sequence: CASSLGDYGYTF. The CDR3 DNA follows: TGTGCCAGCAGTTTAGGAGACTATGGCTACACCTTC.

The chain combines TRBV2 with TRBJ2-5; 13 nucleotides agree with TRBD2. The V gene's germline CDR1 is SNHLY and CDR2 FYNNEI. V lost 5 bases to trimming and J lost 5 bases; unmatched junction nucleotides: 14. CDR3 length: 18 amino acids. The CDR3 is CASSPGLAGEGNSETQYF. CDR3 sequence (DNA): TGTGCCAGCAGTCCTGGACTAGCGGGGGAGGGGAATAGTGAGACCCAGTACTTC.

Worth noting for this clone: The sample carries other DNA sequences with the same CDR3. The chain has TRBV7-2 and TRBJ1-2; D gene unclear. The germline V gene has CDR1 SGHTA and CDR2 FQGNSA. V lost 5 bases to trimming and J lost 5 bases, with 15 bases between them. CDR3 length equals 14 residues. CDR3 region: CASSLGEVPYGYTF. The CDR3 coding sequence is TGTGCCAGCAGCCTAGGCGAGGTGCCGTATGGCTACACCTTC.

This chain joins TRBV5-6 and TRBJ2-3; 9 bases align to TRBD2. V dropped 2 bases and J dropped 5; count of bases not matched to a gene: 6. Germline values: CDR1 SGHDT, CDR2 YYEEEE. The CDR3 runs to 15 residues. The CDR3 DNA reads TGTGCCAGCAGCTTAAGCGGGAGGTACGAAGATACGCAGTATTTT. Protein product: CASSLSGRYEDTQYF. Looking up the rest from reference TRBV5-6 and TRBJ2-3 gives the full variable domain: DAGVTQSPTHLIKTRGQQVTLRCSPKSGHDTVSWYQQALGQGPQFIFQYYEEEERQRGNFPDRFSGHQFPNYSSELNVNALLLGDSALYLCASSLSGRYEDTQYFGPGTRLTVL.

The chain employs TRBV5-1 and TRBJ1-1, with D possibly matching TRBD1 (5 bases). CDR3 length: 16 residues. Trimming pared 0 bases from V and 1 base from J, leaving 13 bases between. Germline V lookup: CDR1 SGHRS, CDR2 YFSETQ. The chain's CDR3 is CASSLVWQGRNTEAFF. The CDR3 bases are TGCGCCAGCAGCTTGGTATGGCAGGGAAGGAACACTGAAGCTTTCTTT.

The CDR3 nucleotides read TGTGCCAGCAGCTTAACCCTCACTAGCGGGAGGGCAGATACGCAGTATTTT. Protein sequence: CASSLTLTSGRADTQYF. This sequence joins TRBV7-8 and TRBJ2-3, with 13 bases that match TRBD2. The CDR3 is made up of 17 amino acids. CDR1 is SGHVS, CDR2 FQNEAQ, per germline. V was clipped by 2 bases and J by 4 bases; unmatched bases: 6.

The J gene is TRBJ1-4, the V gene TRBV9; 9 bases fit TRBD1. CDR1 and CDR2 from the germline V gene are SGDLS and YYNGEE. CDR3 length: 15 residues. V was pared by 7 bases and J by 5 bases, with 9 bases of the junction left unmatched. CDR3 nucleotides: TGTGCCAGCTCCCTCAGGGACAGGGAAAATGAAAAACTGTTTTTT. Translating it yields CASSLRDRENEKLFF.